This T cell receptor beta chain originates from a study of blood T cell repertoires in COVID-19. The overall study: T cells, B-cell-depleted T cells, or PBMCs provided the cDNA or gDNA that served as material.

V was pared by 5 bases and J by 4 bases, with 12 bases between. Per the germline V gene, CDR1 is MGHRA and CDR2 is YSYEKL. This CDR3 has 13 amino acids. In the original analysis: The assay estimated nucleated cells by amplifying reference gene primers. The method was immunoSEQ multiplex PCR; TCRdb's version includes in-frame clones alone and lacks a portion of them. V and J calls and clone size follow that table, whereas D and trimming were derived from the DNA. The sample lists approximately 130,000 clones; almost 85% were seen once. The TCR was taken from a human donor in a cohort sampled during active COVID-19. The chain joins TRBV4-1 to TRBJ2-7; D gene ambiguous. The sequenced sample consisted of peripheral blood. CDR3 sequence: CASSLGSDYEQYF. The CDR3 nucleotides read TGCGCCAGCAGCTTGGGCTCGGATTACGAGCAGTACTTC.